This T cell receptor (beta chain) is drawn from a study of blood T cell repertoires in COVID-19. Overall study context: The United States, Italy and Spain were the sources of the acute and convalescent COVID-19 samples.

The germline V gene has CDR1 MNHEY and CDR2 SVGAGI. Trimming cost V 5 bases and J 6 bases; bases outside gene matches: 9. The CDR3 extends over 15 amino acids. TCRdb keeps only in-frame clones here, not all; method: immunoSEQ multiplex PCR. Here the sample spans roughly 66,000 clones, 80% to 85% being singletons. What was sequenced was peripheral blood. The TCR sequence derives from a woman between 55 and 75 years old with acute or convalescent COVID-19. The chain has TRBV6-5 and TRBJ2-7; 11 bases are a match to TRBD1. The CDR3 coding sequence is TGTGCCAGCAGTCCAAGGCCCGGGACAGGGGGCGAGCAGTACTTC. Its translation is CASSPRPGTGGEQYF.